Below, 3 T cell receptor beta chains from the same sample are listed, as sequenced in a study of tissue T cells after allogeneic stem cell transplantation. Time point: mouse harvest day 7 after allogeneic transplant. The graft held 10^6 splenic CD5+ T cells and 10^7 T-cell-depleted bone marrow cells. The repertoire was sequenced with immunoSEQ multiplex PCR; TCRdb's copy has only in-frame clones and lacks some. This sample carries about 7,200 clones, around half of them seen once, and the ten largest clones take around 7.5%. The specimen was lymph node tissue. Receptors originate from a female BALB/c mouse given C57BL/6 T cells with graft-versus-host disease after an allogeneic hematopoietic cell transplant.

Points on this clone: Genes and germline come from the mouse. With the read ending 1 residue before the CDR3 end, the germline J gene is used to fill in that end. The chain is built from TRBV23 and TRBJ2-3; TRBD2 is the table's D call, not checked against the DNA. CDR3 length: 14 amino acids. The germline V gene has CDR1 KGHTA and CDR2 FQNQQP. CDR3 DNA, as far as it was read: TGCTCCAGCAGTCAACTGGGGGATGCAGAAACGCTGTAT. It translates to CSSSQLGDAETLY. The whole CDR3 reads CSSSQLGDAETLYF.

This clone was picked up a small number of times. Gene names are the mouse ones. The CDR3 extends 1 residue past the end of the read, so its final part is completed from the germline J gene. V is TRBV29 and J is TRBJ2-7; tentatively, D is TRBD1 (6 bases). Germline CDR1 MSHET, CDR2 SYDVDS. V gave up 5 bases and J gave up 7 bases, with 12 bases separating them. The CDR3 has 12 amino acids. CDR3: CASSTTGMEQYF. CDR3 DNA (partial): TGTGCTAGCAGTACCACAGGGATGGAACAGTAC.

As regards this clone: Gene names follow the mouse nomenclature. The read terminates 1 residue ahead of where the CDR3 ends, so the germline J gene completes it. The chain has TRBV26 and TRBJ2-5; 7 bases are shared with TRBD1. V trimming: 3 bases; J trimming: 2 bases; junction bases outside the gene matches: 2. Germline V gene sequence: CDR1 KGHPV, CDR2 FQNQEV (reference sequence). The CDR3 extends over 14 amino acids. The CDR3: CASSLGTVQDTQYF. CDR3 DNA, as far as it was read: TGTGCCAGCAGTCTCGGGACAGTCCAAGACACCCAGTAC.